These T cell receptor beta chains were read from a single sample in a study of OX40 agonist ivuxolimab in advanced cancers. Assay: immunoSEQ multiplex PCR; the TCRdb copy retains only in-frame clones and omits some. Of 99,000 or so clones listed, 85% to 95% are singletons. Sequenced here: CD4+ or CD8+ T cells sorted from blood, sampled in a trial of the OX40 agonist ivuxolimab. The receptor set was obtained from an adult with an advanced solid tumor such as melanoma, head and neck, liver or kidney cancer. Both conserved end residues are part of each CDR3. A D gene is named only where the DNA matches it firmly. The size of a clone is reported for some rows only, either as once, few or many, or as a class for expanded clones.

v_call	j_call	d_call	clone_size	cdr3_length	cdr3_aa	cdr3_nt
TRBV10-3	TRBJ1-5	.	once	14	CAIGYGYSNQPQHF	TGTGCCATCGGGTACGGCTATAGCAATCAGCCCCAGCATTTT
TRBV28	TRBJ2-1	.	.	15	CASSLSGTGNNEQFF	TGTGCCAGCAGTTTATCCGGGACTGGAAACAATGAGCAGTTCTTC
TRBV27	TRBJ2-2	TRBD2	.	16	CASSLLRGDDTGELFF	TGTGCCAGCAGTTTACTGCGGGGGGACGACACCGGGGAGCTGTTTTTT
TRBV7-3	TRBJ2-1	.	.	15	CASSPLGSYYNEQFF	TGTGCCAGCAGCCCCCTAGGGTCCTACTACAATGAGCAGTTCTTC
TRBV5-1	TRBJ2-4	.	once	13	CASSLNAENIQYF	TGCGCCAGCAGCCTGAACGCTGAAAACATTCAGTACTTC
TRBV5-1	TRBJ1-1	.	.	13	CASSLVLNTEAFF	TGCGCCAGCAGCTTGGTTCTGAACACTGAAGCTTTCTTT
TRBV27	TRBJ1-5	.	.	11	CASGWGEPQHF	TGTGCCAGCGGTTGGGGCGAACCCCAGCATTTT
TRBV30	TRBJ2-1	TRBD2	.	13	CACASGVRNEQFF	TGTGCCTGCGCTAGCGGGGTACGCAATGAGCAGTTCTTC
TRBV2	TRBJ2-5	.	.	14	CASCPGTNQETQYF	TGTGCCAGTTGCCCCGGGACAAACCAAGAGACCCAGTACTTC
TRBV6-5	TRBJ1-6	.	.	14	CASRGSSYNSPLHF	TGTGCCAGCAGGGGGAGCTCCTATAATTCACCCCTCCACTTT
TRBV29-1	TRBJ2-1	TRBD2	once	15	CSVFGLAGALNEQFF	TGCAGCGTTTTCGGACTAGCGGGAGCCTTAAATGAGCAGTTCTTC
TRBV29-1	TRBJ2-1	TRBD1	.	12	CSVWDRNNEQFF	TGCAGCGTGTGGGACAGGAACAATGAGCAGTTCTTC
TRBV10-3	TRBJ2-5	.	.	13	CAISAPYQETQYF	TGTGCCATCAGTGCCCCTTACCAAGAGACCCAGTACTTC
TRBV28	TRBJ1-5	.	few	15	CASSLRIGGNQPQHF	TGTGCCAGCAGTTTACGGATCGGGGGCAATCAGCCCCAGCATTTT
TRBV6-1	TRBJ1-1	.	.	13	CASSGAGTLKLFF	TGTGCCAGCAGTGGCGCCGGAACACTGAAGCTTTTCTTT
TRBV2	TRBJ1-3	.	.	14	CASSDMRLRNTIYF	TGTGCCAGCAGTGACATGAGATTAAGAAACACCATATATTTT
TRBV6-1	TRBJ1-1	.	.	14	CASRRGGRDTEAFF	TGTGCCAGCCGCCGGGGGGGTCGGGACACTGAAGCTTTCTTT
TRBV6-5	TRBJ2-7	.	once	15	CASSYSGGEPYEQYF	TGTGCCAGCAGTTACTCAGGGGGGGAGCCCTACGAGCAGTACTTC
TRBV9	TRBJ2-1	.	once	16	CASSVDLWSSYNEQFF	TGTGCCAGCAGCGTAGATTTGTGGAGCTCCTACAATGAGCAGTTCTTC
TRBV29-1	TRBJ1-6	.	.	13	CSVRNTRNSPLHF	TGCAGCGTGAGAAATACGAGGAATTCACCCCTCCACTTT
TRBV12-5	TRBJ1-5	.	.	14	CASGLEGGYQPQHF	TGTGCTAGTGGTTTAGAGGGGGGCTATCAGCCCCAGCATTTT
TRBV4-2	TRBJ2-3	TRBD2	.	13	CASSSGGADTQYF	TGTGCCAGCTCTAGCGGGGGGGCAGATACGCAGTATTTT
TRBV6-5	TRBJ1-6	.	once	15	CASSRGQLIGSPLHF	TGTGCCAGCAGCCGCGGACAGTTGATAGGTTCACCCCTCCACTTT
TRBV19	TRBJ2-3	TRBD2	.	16	CASSPLTSGARDTQYF	TGTGCCAGTAGTCCCCTGACTAGCGGGGCACGGGATACGCAGTATTTT
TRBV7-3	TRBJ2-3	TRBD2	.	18	CASSLMRASGGPTDTQYF	TGTGCCAGCAGCTTAATGCGGGCTAGCGGGGGACCCACAGATACGCAGTATTTT
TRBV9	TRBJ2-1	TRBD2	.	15	CASSVGAGGPGEQFF	TGTGCCAGCAGCGTAGGTGCGGGGGGGCCCGGTGAGCAGTTCTTC
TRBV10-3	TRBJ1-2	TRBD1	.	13	CAISLTGLGGYTF	TGTGCCATCAGCTTGACAGGGTTGGGGGGCTACACCTTC
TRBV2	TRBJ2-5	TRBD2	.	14	CASTPLGTMETQYF	TGTGCCAGCACCCCCTTAGGGACTATGGAGACCCAGTACTTC
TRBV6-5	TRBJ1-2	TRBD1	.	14	CAGSRDRGVYGYTF	TGTGCCGGTTCTCGGGACAGGGGAGTTTATGGCTACACCTTC
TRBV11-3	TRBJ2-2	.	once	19	CASSFTSTGVKPHTGELFF	TGTGCCAGCAGCTTCACATCGACAGGAGTCAAACCACACACCGGGGAGCTGTTTTTT
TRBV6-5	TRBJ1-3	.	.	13	CASSYDGGNTIYF	TGTGCCAGCAGTTACGACGGCGGAAACACCATATATTTT
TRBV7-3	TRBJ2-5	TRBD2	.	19	CASSLEFASGRGDQETQYF	TGTGCCAGCAGCTTAGAATTCGCTAGCGGGAGAGGGGACCAAGAGACCCAGTACTTC
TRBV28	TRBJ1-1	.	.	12	CASSWGDTEAFF	TGTGCCAGCAGTTGGGGTGACACTGAAGCTTTCTTT
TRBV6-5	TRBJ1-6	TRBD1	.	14	CASNRQGKGSPLHF	TGTGCCAGCAACCGACAGGGAAAAGGTTCACCCCTCCACTTT
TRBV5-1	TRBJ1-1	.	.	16	CASSPAAGRQNTEAFF	TGCGCCAGCAGCCCCGCGGCAGGGAGGCAGAACACTGAAGCTTTCTTT
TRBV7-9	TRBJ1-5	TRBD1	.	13	CASSGQGDQPQHF	TGTGCCAGCAGCGGACAGGGAGATCAGCCCCAGCATTTT
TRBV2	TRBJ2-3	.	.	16	CASSERPGDPTDTQYF	TGTGCCAGCAGTGAAAGGCCAGGGGACCCTACAGATACGCAGTATTTT
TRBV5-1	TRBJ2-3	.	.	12	CASSLPADTQYF	TGCGCCAGCAGCTTGCCAGCGGATACGCAGTATTTT
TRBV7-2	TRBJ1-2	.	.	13	CASSLAGPYGYTF	TGTGCCAGCAGCTTAGCAGGGCCCTATGGCTACACCTTC
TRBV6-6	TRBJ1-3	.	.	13	CASQAIVGNTIYF	TGTGCCAGCCAAGCAATAGTTGGAAACACCATATATTTT
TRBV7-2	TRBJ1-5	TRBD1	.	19	CASSLRPMAGQGGGQPQHF	TGTGCCAGCAGCTTACGTCCCATGGCCGGACAGGGAGGCGGTCAGCCCCAGCATTTT
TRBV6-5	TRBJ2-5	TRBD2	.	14	CASSPIAGGETQYF	TGTGCCAGCAGCCCGATAGCGGGAGGAGAGACCCAGTACTTC
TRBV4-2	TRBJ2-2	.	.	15	CASSQGVTGLGELFF	TGTGCCAGCAGCCAAGGAGTAACGGGGTTAGGGGAGCTGTTTTTT
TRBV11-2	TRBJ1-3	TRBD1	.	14	CASRRTGAGNTIYF	TGTGCCAGCAGACGTACAGGGGCTGGAAACACCATATATTTT